The 17 T cell receptor beta chains below come from one sample, sequenced in a study of CD8+ T cells in alopecia areata. Extracted RNA was reverse transcribed, and the resulting cDNA served as sequencing template. The data were produced by immunoSEQ multiplex PCR, yet TCRdb's version contains in-frame clones alone and is incomplete. The sample has a few hundred thousand clones; over 40% are singletons. The treatment: oral pan-JAK inhibitor, 5-10 mg twice daily. The source material was CD4+ T cells sorted from blood, sampled around week 36, from a patient treated with tofacitinib. The receptor set was obtained from a human donor with alopecia areata.

V usage is TRBV7-2 and J usage is TRBJ2-2; TRBD2 agrees at 11 bases. The ends lost 1 base at V and 0 bases at J; junction bases unmatched: 7. The CDR3 runs to 19 residues. CDR1 is SGHTA and CDR2 is FQGNSA in the germline V gene. CDR3 sequence: CASSLGMSSGRTNTGELFF. The CDR3 DNA reads as TGTGCCAGCAGCTTAGGCATGTCTAGCGGGAGGACGAACACCGGGGAGCTGTTTTTT.

The V call is TRBV7-3, the J call TRBJ1-2; D gene ambiguous. V lost 2 bases and J 1 base, leaving 11 bases between the germline ends. Germline CDR1 is SGHTA and CDR2 is FQGTGA. This CDR3 region has 15 residues. In nucleotides, the CDR3 is TGTGCCAGCAGCTTAGGGCCGGCTGATAACTATGGCTACACCTTC. Residues: CASSLGPADNYGYTF.

This clone was counted a few times. The chain uses TRBV4-2 and TRBJ2-1; TRBD2 agrees at 13 bases. Germline V CDR1 and CDR2: LGHNA, YNFKEQ. This CDR3 spans 15 amino acids. Losses at the gene ends were 4 bases for V and 10 bases for J; bases not matched to a gene: 7. The CDR3 loop is CASSLLAGGPREQFF. The CDR3 nucleotides are TGTGCCAGCAGCCTACTAGCGGGAGGGCCCAGGGAGCAGTTCTTC.

There are a few counts of this clone. The chain is built from TRBV10-3 and TRBJ2-7; D is unclear. Trimming took 8 bases from V and 4 from J, leaving 0 bases between them. The CDR3 contains 8 residues. The germline gives CDR1 ENHRY, CDR2 SYGVKD. The CDR3 is CAIYEQYF. The CDR3 nucleotides read TGTGCCATCTACGAGCAGTACTTC.

The chain carries TRBV30 and TRBJ2-7, with TRBD1 matching 8 bases. Losses at the gene ends were 1 base for V and 7 bases for J; bases not matched to a gene: 9. Germline-derived CDR1 and CDR2 are GTSNPN and SVGIG (reference sequence). This CDR3 is built from 14 residues. The CDR3 bases are TGTGCCTGGAGTGGAAGGGACAGGTCGGATGAGCAGTACTTC. Its translation: CAWSGRDRSDEQYF.

This clone has a handful of counts. V and J are TRBV29-1 and TRBJ2-1; TRBD2 agrees at 7 bases. The CDR3 covers 16 residues. J gave up 1 base and V 4 bases, and 10 bases lay outside the gene matches. The germline V gene encodes CDR1 SQVTM and CDR2 ANQGSEA. The DNA for the CDR3 is TGCAGCGTTGCTGGAGGCCTCGGGAGGTCCTACAATGAGCAGTTCTTC. Translated: CSVAGGLGRSYNEQFF.

Only a few counts were recorded for this clone. The chain employs TRBV6-5 and TRBJ2-1; D is possibly TRBD2 (7 bases). Per the germline V gene, CDR1 is MNHEY and CDR2 is SVGAGI. The CDR3 loop spans 14 amino acids. The germline V and J ends were trimmed by 5 bases and 6 bases, with 14 bases remaining between them. DNA of the CDR3: TGTGCCAGCAGTCTAGCGGAGGGGGGCAATGAGCAGTTCTTC. Encoded protein: CASSLAEGGNEQFF.

The chain carries TRBV30 and TRBJ2-3, with 8 bases identical to TRBD1. Germline lookup yields CDR1 GTSNPN and CDR2 SVGIG (reference sequence). Losses at the gene ends were 2 bases for V and 8 bases for J; bases not matched to a gene: 3. The CDR3 consists of 12 residues. The DNA for the CDR3 is TGTGCCTGGAGTTCGACAGGGGTTACGCAGTATTTT. It encodes CAWSSTGVTQYF.

CDR3 nucleotides: TGTGCCATCAGTGAGATAGGCAGAGGCTACGAGCAGTACTTC. It codes for CAISEIGRGYEQYF. V and J are TRBV10-3 and TRBJ2-7; D uncertain. Deletions cut 2 bases from V and 3 bases from J, with 11 bases between. Germline values: CDR1 ENHRY, CDR2 SYGVKD. The CDR3 is 14 amino acids.

The V call is TRBV6-5, the J call TRBJ2-3; 7 bases line up with TRBD2. In germline, CDR1 is MNHEY, CDR2 SVGAGI. After removal of 10 bases from V and 7 bases from J, the junction contained 14 bases not matched to a gene. This CDR3 has 14 amino acids. The CDR3: CATSDGRTRNTQYF. Here the CDR3 DNA reads TGTGCCACCTCGGATGGACGGACTAGAAATACGCAGTATTTT.

The chain has TRBV7-8 and TRBJ2-7, with D possibly being TRBD2 (5 bases). The germline V gene encodes CDR1 SGHVS and CDR2 FQNEAQ. The V end was cut by 7 bases, the J end by 2 bases, with 15 bases between. The CDR3 has 14 amino acids. The CDR3 nucleotides are TGTGCCAGCACTCCCAGCGGACCACCCTACGAGCAGTACTTC. It is translated as CASTPSGPPYEQYF.

This chain connects TRBV7-3 to TRBJ2-2, with unresolved D. This CDR3 is built from 17 residues. Germline values: CDR1 SGHTA, CDR2 FQGTGA. V gave up 6 bases and J gave up 5 bases, with 22 bases separating them. CDR3 amino acids: CASSRRVNAGGTGELFF. DNA of the CDR3: TGTGCCAGCAGTCGAAGGGTAAACGCCGGTGGGACCGGGGAGCTGTTTTTT.

The chain recombines TRBV10-3 with TRBJ1-5; no definite D call. This CDR3 has 15 amino acids. CDR1 and CDR2 from the germline V gene are ENHRY and SYGVKD. V was pared by 0 bases and J by 0 bases, with 6 bases between. CDR3 protein: CAISESTSSNQPQHF. CDR3 nucleotide sequence: TGTGCCATCAGTGAGTCGACCTCTAGCAATCAGCCCCAGCATTTT.

This clone was seen more than once but under ten times. The chain has TRBV29-1 and TRBJ2-1, with TRBD1 as a possible D gene (6 bases). The CDR3 covers 14 residues. Per germline, CDR1 SQVTM and CDR2 ANQGSEA. Trimming pared 5 bases from V and 2 bases from J, leaving 13 bases between. CDR3 nucleotides: TGCAGCGTTTGGACAGACCCCGCCTACAATGAGCAGTTCTTC. It is translated as CSVWTDPAYNEQFF.

The chain carries TRBV29-1 and TRBJ1-2; tentatively, D is TRBD1 (6 bases). Germline lookup yields CDR1 SQVTM and CDR2 ANQGSEA. Deletions cut 2 bases from V and 4 bases from J, with 14 bases between. The CDR3 loop spans 14 amino acids. CDR3 in DNA: TGCAGCGTTGAAAAACAGGGACCTTCCTATGGCTACACCTTC. This encodes CSVEKQGPSYGYTF.

This clone was seen a handful of times. The V call is TRBV7-2, the J call TRBJ1-4; D is unresolved. The CDR3 runs 14 residues. Germline V CDR1 and CDR2: SGHTA, FQGNSA. The V end lost 1 base, the J end lost 7 bases, and 10 bases lay between the germline ends. The CDR3 DNA reads TGTGCCAGCAGCTTAGGGGCCCGGATTGAAAAACTGTTTTTT. Protein product: CASSLGARIEKLFF. Full variable domain (outside the CDR3, taken from reference TRBV7-2 and TRBJ1-4): GAGVSQSPSNKVTEKGKDVELRCDPISGHTALYWYRQSLGQGLEFLIYFQGNSAPDKSGLPSDRFSAERTGGSVSTLTIQRTQQEDSAVYLCASSLGARIEKLFFGSGTQLSVL.

The sample holds a few counts of this clone. The rearrangement links TRBV7-6 to TRBJ1-5; no definite D call. The CDR3 spans 14 residues. Germline lookup yields CDR1 SGHVS and CDR2 FNYEAQ. The ends were cut back, 5 bases at V and 5 bases at J, with 13 bases in the middle. As DNA, the CDR3 is TGTGCCAGCAGCCCTTTAACGGACTATCAGCCCCAGCATTTT. The encoded protein is CASSPLTDYQPQHF.